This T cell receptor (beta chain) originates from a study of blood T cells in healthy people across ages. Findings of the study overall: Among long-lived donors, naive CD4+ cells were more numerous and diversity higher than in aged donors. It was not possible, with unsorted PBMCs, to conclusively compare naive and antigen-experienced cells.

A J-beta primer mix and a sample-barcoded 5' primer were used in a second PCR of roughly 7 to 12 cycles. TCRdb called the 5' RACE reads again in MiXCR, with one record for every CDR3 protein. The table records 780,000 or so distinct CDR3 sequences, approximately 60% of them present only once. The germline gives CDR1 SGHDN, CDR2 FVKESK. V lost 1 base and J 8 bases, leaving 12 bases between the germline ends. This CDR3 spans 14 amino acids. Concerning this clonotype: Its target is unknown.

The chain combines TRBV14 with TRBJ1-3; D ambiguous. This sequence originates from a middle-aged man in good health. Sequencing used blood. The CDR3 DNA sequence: TGTGCCAGCAGCCAAGTATCGGACGGAGACACCATATATTTT. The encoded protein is CASSQVSDGDTIYF.